This is a list of T cell receptor beta chains from one sample in a study of cytomegalovirus exposure and HLA in healthy donors. TCRdb's copy holds only in-frame clones and misses some; the assay was immunoSEQ multiplex PCR. This sample has 150,000 to 200,000 clones, with 9.5% found just once. Input material: PBMCs. The receptors were gathered from a woman in her twenties or thirties in good health and CMV-seropositive. CDR3s include the opening cysteine and the closing phenylalanine or tryptophan. D genes are given only for firm matches. Size values are once, few and many counts, or a class for expanded clones, and some rows have none.

V: TRBV2; J: TRBJ2-3; D: TRBD2; size: -; DNA: TGTGCCAGCAGTGGACGGACTAGCGGGAGCACAGATACGCAGTATTTT; CDR3: CASSGRTSGSTDTQYF
V: TRBV27; J: TRBJ1-5; D: -; size: -; DNA: TGTGCCAGCAGTCCCCTCTCGGGGGTTCAGCCCCAGCATTTT; CDR3: CASSPLSGVQPQHF
V: TRBV19; J: TRBJ2-7; D: TRBD2; size: many; DNA: TGTGCCAGTAGTACATCACTAGCGGGAGGGAACTACGAGCAGTACTTC; CDR3: CASSTSLAGGNYEQYF
V: TRBV7-8; J: TRBJ2-1; D: -; size: few; DNA: TGTGCCAGCAGCCCTACATCAAGGGGGTCCTACAATGAGCAGTTCTTC; CDR3: CASSPTSRGSYNEQFF
V: TRBV4-2; J: TRBJ1-1; D: TRBD1; size: few; DNA: TGTGCCAGCAGCCAAGACAGGGGGATGAACACTGAAGCTTTCTTT; CDR3: CASSQDRGMNTEAFF
V: TRBV19; J: TRBJ2-1; D: TRBD2; size: -; DNA: TGTGCCAGTAGTATACGTGCGGGAGGCGTCCATGAGCAGTTCTTC; CDR3: CASSIRAGGVHEQFF
V: TRBV2; J: TRBJ2-1; D: -; size: -; DNA: TGTGCCAGCAGTGGATCAACGCGTGAGCAGTTCTTC; CDR3: CASSGSTREQFF
V: TRBV29-1; J: TRBJ2-7; D: -; size: -; DNA: TGCAGCGTGGCCAAGGGGCAGGGGCAATACGAGCAGTACTTC; CDR3: CSVAKGQGQYEQYF
V: TRBV9; J: TRBJ2-1; D: TRBD2; size: -; DNA: TGTGCCAGCAACGTGAACGGGAGGGGGTCCTACAATGAGCAGTTCTTC; CDR3: CASNVNGRGSYNEQFF
V: TRBV5-1; J: TRBJ1-4; D: -; size: few; DNA: TGCGCCAGCAGCTCAAGGGGGGGAGAAACTAATGAAAAACTGTTTTTT; CDR3: CASSSRGGETNEKLFF
V: TRBV25-1; J: TRBJ2-1; D: -; size: -; DNA: TGTGCCAGCGGGGAACTCGGACTGAGCTACAATGAGCAGTTCTTC; CDR3: CASGELGLSYNEQFF
V: TRBV18; J: TRBJ1-1; D: -; size: -; DNA: TGTGCCAGCTCACCAGGGAGCGGCACTGAAGCTTTCTTT; CDR3: CASSPGSGTEAFF
V: TRBV4-1; J: TRBJ1-1; D: -; size: -; DNA: TGCGCCAGCAGCCAAGCACCCGGGGACACTGAAGCTTTCTTT; CDR3: CASSQAPGDTEAFF
V: TRBV5-1; J: TRBJ1-2; D: TRBD1; size: few; DNA: TGCGCCAGCAGCTTGGATGCAGGGGGATATGGCTACACCTTC; CDR3: CASSLDAGGYGYTF
V: TRBV6-5; J: TRBJ1-2; D: TRBD1; size: few; DNA: TGTGCCAGCAGTTACTTGGGACAGCCCGAGGAGGGCTACACCTTC; CDR3: CASSYLGQPEEGYTF
V: TRBV7-3; J: TRBJ2-7; D: -; size: few; DNA: TGTGCCAGCAGCTTAGGAGGACAGCCCTACGAGCAGTACTTC; CDR3: CASSLGGQPYEQYF
V: TRBV7-2; J: TRBJ2-5; D: TRBD2; size: few; DNA: TGTGCCAGCTGTCGGGGGGTAGTTGGGGAGACCCAGTACTTC; CDR3: CASCRGVVGETQYF
V: TRBV19; J: TRBJ1-4; D: -; size: few; DNA: TGTGCCTGCGCGGGGAGAACAACTAATGAAAAACTGTTTTTT; CDR3: CACAGRTTNEKLFF
V: TRBV5-1; J: TRBJ2-1; D: -; size: -; DNA: TGCGCCAGCAGCTTGCGGGGGTTTCTGGATGAGCAGTTCTTC; CDR3: CASSLRGFLDEQFF
V: TRBV6-1; J: TRBJ2-1; D: TRBD1; size: -; DNA: TGTGCCAGCCTACTGACAGGGGAGGCGTATGAGCAGTTCTTC; CDR3: CASLLTGEAYEQFF
V: TRBV2; J: TRBJ1-4; D: -; size: few; DNA: TGTGCCAGCAGTGGTGAATGGGGCAAGGGGGAAAAACTGTTTTTT; CDR3: CASSGEWGKGEKLFF
V: TRBV18; J: TRBJ2-5; D: -; size: few; DNA: TGTGCCAGCTCACCCGGGGGAGACGAGACCCAGTACTTC; CDR3: CASSPGGDETQYF
V: TRBV11-2; J: TRBJ2-7; D: TRBD2; size: -; DNA: TGTGCCAGCAGCTTAGAACGACTAGCCAAATACGAGCAGTACTTC; CDR3: CASSLERLAKYEQYF
V: TRBV29-1; J: TRBJ2-7; D: -; size: few; DNA: TGCAGCGTGAATTCCGGGACACACTCTTACGAGCAGTACTTC; CDR3: CSVNSGTHSYEQYF
V: TRBV5-1; J: TRBJ2-3; D: TRBD1; size: few; DNA: TGCGCCAGCAGCTTGGGTCAGGGGGGCACAGATACGCAGTATTTT; CDR3: CASSLGQGGTDTQYF
V: TRBV27; J: TRBJ2-1; D: TRBD1; size: -; DNA: TGTGCCAGCATTAAGGGGGCAAATACGGATGAGCAGTTCTTC; CDR3: CASIKGANTDEQFF
V: TRBV12-5; J: TRBJ2-1; D: TRBD2; size: few; DNA: TGTGCTAGTGGTTTGGTACTAGCGGCCTACAATGAGCAGTTCTTC; CDR3: CASGLVLAAYNEQFF
V: TRBV6-1; J: TRBJ2-2; D: -; size: -; DNA: TGTGCTACCGTGTACTCCCTAACCGGGGAGCTGTTTTTT; CDR3: CATVYSLTGELFF
V: TRBV5-1; J: TRBJ1-1; D: -; size: -; DNA: TGCGCCAGCAGCCCAGGGGACAACACTGAAGCTTTCTTT; CDR3: CASSPGDNTEAFF
V: TRBV5-6; J: TRBJ2-7; D: TRBD2; size: -; DNA: TGTGCCAACCTACCTAGTGAGCGGGAGTCCTACGAGCAGTACTTC; CDR3: CANLPSERESYEQYF
V: TRBV12-5; J: TRBJ2-7; D: -; size: many; DNA: TGTGCTAGTGGTCCTAGCCCGATCGACGAGCAGTACTTC; CDR3: CASGPSPIDEQYF
V: TRBV29-1; J: TRBJ2-5; D: TRBD2; size: -; DNA: TGCAGCGTTGCAGCGGGAGTATGGGAGACCCAGTACTTC; CDR3: CSVAAGVWETQYF
V: TRBV5-4; J: TRBJ2-7; D: -; size: -; DNA: TGTGCCAGCAGCTTGGAGGCGGCGGAAAGCTACGAGCAGTACTTC; CDR3: CASSLEAAESYEQYF
V: TRBV2; J: TRBJ1-4; D: -; size: -; DNA: TGTGCCAGCTTTAGGAGGGGATCTAGTGAAAAACTGTTTTTT; CDR3: CASFRRGSSEKLFF
V: TRBV9; J: TRBJ2-6; D: -; size: few; DNA: TGTGCCAGCAGCTCCCCGACTCTTACTGGGGCCAACGTCCTGACTTTC; CDR3: CASSSPTLTGANVLTF
V: TRBV5-1; J: TRBJ2-7; D: -; size: -; DNA: TGCGCCAGCAGGGCAGGATCCTACGAGCAGTACTTC; CDR3: CASRAGSYEQYF
V: TRBV19; J: TRBJ2-7; D: TRBD1; size: few; DNA: TGTGCCAGTAGTATGGACAGGGGGTACGAGCAGTACTTC; CDR3: CASSMDRGYEQYF
V: TRBV11-3; J: TRBJ2-3; D: TRBD1; size: -; DNA: TGTGCCAGCAGCATAGGGACCTGGGACAGGGAGTCGGATACGCAGTATTTT; CDR3: CASSIGTWDRESDTQYF
V: TRBV5-1; J: TRBJ2-3; D: -; size: -; DNA: TGCGCCAGCAGCTTGGATCGCGGAGCTCAGTATTTT; CDR3: CASSLDRGAQYF
V: TRBV6-5; J: TRBJ2-7; D: -; size: few; DNA: TGTGCCACAGCGTCTCCTAGTTACGAGCAGTACTTC; CDR3: CATASPSYEQYF
V: TRBV7-3; J: TRBJ2-1; D: -; size: -; DNA: TGTGCCAGCAGCTTAACGGTTTTTCCGAGAGATGAGCAGTTCTTC; CDR3: CASSLTVFPRDEQFF
V: TRBV9; J: TRBJ2-7; D: TRBD2; size: few; DNA: TGTGCCAGCAGCGTAGCTAGCGGCATCTCCTACGAGCAGTACTTC; CDR3: CASSVASGISYEQYF
V: TRBV5-1; J: TRBJ2-2; D: -; size: few; DNA: TGCGCCAGCAGCTTGAGGAGCAAAGAATATCGGGTCGGGGAGCTGTTTTTT; CDR3: CASSLRSKEYRVGELFF
V: TRBV2; J: TRBJ2-5; D: TRBD1; size: -; DNA: TGTGCCAGCAGTGAAGAACTATGGGGGGACAGGAGGGAAGAGACCCAGTACTTC; CDR3: CASSEELWGDRREETQYF
V: TRBV11-3; J: TRBJ2-7; D: -; size: -; DNA: TGTGCCAGCAGCTTATCCTCTAAGCAGGGTGGCTACGAGCAGTACTTC; CDR3: CASSLSSKQGGYEQYF
V: TRBV6-6; J: TRBJ1-4; D: -; size: few; DNA: TGTGCCAGCAGCCCGGGACAAGTTAATGAAAAACTGTTTTTT; CDR3: CASSPGQVNEKLFF
V: TRBV2; J: TRBJ2-7; D: TRBD2; size: -; DNA: TGTGCCAGCAGTGAAGGAGCGGGGGCCCCCTACGAGCAGTACTTC; CDR3: CASSEGAGAPYEQYF
V: TRBV4-1; J: TRBJ2-7; D: TRBD2; size: -; DNA: TGCGCCAGCAGCCCTGAGCGGACTAGCGGGAGGGGAGGCTACGAGCAGTACTTC; CDR3: CASSPERTSGRGGYEQYF
V: TRBV5-6; J: TRBJ1-4; D: TRBD1; size: -; DNA: TGTGCCAGCAGCTTGAAGGGGGCCGAAAAACTGTTTTTT; CDR3: CASSLKGAEKLFF
V: TRBV14; J: TRBJ2-7; D: -; size: few; DNA: TGTGCCAGCAGCCGGGGCCCCCGGGGGACGCTCTCCTACGAGCAGTACTTC; CDR3: CASSRGPRGTLSYEQYF
V: TRBV5-6; J: TRBJ1-6; D: -; size: -; DNA: TGTGCCAGCAGCATAGGACTGGGGATAGGGTCACCCCTCCACTTT; CDR3: CASSIGLGIGSPLHF
V: TRBV5-1; J: TRBJ1-4; D: -; size: few; DNA: TGCGCCAGCAGAGGGAGGCAGGGATCGGACGAAAAACTGTTTTTT; CDR3: CASRGRQGSDEKLFF
V: TRBV5-5; J: TRBJ1-2; D: -; size: -; DNA: TGTGCCAGCAGCTTGGCGGCACAGCCTTCTAACTATGGCTACACCTTC; CDR3: CASSLAAQPSNYGYTF
V: TRBV5-1; J: TRBJ2-1; D: TRBD2; size: few; DNA: TGCGCCAGCAGCTTGCTGGGACTAGCGGGAGCCCTCAATGAGCAGTTCTTC; CDR3: CASSLLGLAGALNEQFF
V: TRBV2; J: TRBJ2-3; D: TRBD2; size: few; DNA: TGTGCCAGCAGTTTAGCGGGGGTCACAGATACGCAGTATTTT; CDR3: CASSLAGVTDTQYF
V: TRBV7-9; J: TRBJ2-4; D: TRBD2; size: -; DNA: TGTGCCAGCAGCTCTCTAGCGGGCCTAAACATTCAGTACTTC; CDR3: CASSSLAGLNIQYF
V: TRBV5-1; J: TRBJ1-5; D: -; size: few; DNA: TGCGCCAGCAGCTTGCGGGGGTATCAGCCCCAGCATTTT; CDR3: CASSLRGYQPQHF